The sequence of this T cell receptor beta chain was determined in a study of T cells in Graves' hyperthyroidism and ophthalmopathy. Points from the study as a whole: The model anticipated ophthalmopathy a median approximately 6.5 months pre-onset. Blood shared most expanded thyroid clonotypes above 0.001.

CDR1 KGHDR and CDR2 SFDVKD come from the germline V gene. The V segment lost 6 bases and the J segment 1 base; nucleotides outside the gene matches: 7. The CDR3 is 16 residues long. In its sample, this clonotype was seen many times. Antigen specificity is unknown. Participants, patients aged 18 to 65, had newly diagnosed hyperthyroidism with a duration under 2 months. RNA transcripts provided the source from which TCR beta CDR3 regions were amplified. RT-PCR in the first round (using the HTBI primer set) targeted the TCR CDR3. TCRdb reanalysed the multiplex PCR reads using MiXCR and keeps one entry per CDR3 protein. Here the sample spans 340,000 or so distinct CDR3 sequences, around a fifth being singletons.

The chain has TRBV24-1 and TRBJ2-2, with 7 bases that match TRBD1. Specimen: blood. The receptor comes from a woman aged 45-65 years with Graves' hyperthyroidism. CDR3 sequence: CATSNPGTENTGELFF. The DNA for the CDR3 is TGTGCCACCAGTAATCCCGGGACAGAGAACACCGGGGAGCTGTTTTTT.